The sequence of this TCR beta chain was determined in a study of T cell repertoires in cytomegalovirus infection. This clonotype was seen at least ten times. The CDR3 totals 17 residues. Deletions cut 3 bases from V and 0 bases from J, with 15 bases between. Germline CDR1 and CDR2: MNHEY and SMNVEV (reference sequence). TCRdb re-derived calls from the reads in MiXCR, one entry per CDR3 protein. The table has about 260,000 distinct CDR3 sequences, 9.1% seen once; the top ten hold around 15%. V usage is TRBV27 and J usage is TRBJ2-4, with D perhaps given as TRBD1 or TRBD2 (5 bases each). The origin of this receptor is a human donor in good health (CMV status not recorded). Some clones in this sample may be carry-over from other donors' samples. The specimen sequenced was PBMCs. The CDR3 loop reads CASSFEGPHLAKNIQYF. The CDR3, as DNA: TGTGCCAGCAGTTTTGAGGGGCCGCATCTAGCCAAAAACATTCAGTACTTC.